These 3 T cell receptor beta chains share one sample of origin, sequenced in a study of cytomegalovirus exposure and HLA in healthy donors. This table comes from immunoSEQ multiplex PCR, and its TCRdb copy is limited to in-frame clones, with some not included. The sample has about 56,000 clones, 90% to 95% seen once. Sequenced: PBMCs. These receptors were obtained from a woman aged 18-29 years in good health and CMV-seropositive.

The chain employs TRBV5-4 and TRBJ2-1; a possible D gene is TRBD1 (6 bases). Trimming left V 4 bases short and J 7 bases short, with 15 bases between. The CDR3 is made up of 14 amino acids. Germline V gene lookup returns CDR1 SGHNT and CDR2 YYREEE (reference sequence). The CDR3: CASSVPGTKNEQFF. In DNA, the CDR3 is TGTGCCAGCAGCGTTCCCGGGACAAAGAATGAGCAGTTCTTC.

The CDR3 nucleotides read TGTGCCAGCAGCTTACTTTATCCGGGACAGGGATACGAGCAGTACTTC. Encoded protein: CASSLLYPGQGYEQYF. The V and J genes are TRBV7-2 and TRBJ2-7, with 9 nucleotides matching TRBD1. V lost 2 bases to trimming and J lost 4 bases; unmatched junction nucleotides: 9. CDR3 length equals 16 residues. Germline V gene sequence: CDR1 SGHTA, CDR2 FQGNSA.

This clone was detected only once. Relative to the germline gene, one junction end is altered; a read error may explain this. V gene TRBV29-1 combines with J gene TRBJ1-5; D unresolved. The length of the CDR3 is 15 residues. Germline assignment: CDR1 SQVTM and CDR2 ANQGSEA. The CDR3 region has the DNA TGCAGCGTTCAAGAGGGAGCTGCCCTAAATCAGCCCCAGCATTTT. Protein product: CSVQEGAALNQPQHF.